These 15 T cell receptor beta chains were all obtained from the same sample, sequenced in a study of CD8+CD57+ T cells in acquired aplastic anemia. Genomic DNA templated the TCR beta VDJ and CDR3 profiling. TCRdb recomputed calls from the reads with MiXCR, one row per CDR3 protein. Among 250,000 to 300,000 distinct CDR3 sequences listed, about 56% were seen once. Sequencing was carried out using sorted CD4+, CD8+, or CD8+CD57+ T cells (not recorded which) from PBMCs. The receptors derive from a human donor with severe aplastic anemia or a healthy control (not recorded which).

This clonotype was found once. V is TRBV19 and J is TRBJ2-1; no definite D call. Looked up from germline, CDR1 is LNHDA and CDR2 is SQIVND (reference sequence). This CDR3 has 12 residues. V shed 3 bases and J shed 14 bases, with 14 bases lying between them. The CDR3 reads CASSMSDAREFF. The CDR3 nucleotides are TGTGCCAGTAGTATGTCAGACGCTAGGGAGTTCTTC.

V is TRBV19 and J is TRBJ1-2; the match to TRBD1 covers 11 bases. Trimming took 5 bases from V and 7 from J; bases not matched to a gene: 6. This CDR3 is built from 14 residues. The germline V gene encodes CDR1 LNHDA and CDR2 SQIVND (reference sequence). CDR3 DNA sequence: TGTGCCAGTAGTGCCACGGACAGGGGGCTTGGCTACACCTTC. Residues: CASSATDRGLGYTF. Supplemented by reference TRBV19 and TRBJ1-2, the full variable domain reads DGGITQSPKYLFRKEGQNVTLSCEQNLNHDAMYWYRQDPGQGLRLIYYSQIVNDFQKGDIAEGYSVSREKKESFPLTVTSAQKNPTAFYLCASSATDRGLGYTFGSGTRLTVV.

V is TRBV2 and J is TRBJ1-2, with D hard to call. Germline V CDR1 and CDR2: SNHLY, FYNNEI. V was cut by 8 bases and J by 1 base, with 8 bases left in between. This CDR3 region has 12 residues. The CDR3 DNA sequence: TGTGCCAGCCGCGGGGATAACTATGGCTACACCTTC. Residues: CASRGDNYGYTF.

V gene TRBV7-7 combines with J gene TRBJ1-3; no clear D gene. This CDR3 spans 14 amino acids. Germline CDR1 is SSHAT and CDR2 is FNYEAQ (reference sequence). Trimming shortened V by 11 bases and J by 0 bases, and 14 bases separated the two germline ends. CDR3 in amino acids: CAVGTDGSGNTIYF. The CDR3 DNA follows: TGTGCCGTCGGTACCGACGGCTCTGGAAACACCATATATTTT.

In the case of this clonotype: Compared with germline, one end of the junction differs, possibly owing to a read error. The chain couples TRBV10-2 to TRBJ2-1; 12 nucleotides agree with TRBD2. Germline V lookup: CDR1 WSHSY, CDR2 SAAADI. This CDR3 region has 16 residues. CDR3 coding DNA: TGCGCCAGCAGTGACCCATGGACTAGCGGGGACAATGGGCAGTTCTTC. This translates into CASSDPWTSGDNGQFF.

The rearrangement uses TRBV7-2 and TRBJ2-7, with D possibly TRBD1 on 6 matching bases. This CDR3 has 17 residues. Trimming shortened V by 1 base and J by 4 bases, and 20 bases separated the two germline ends. CDR1 and CDR2 from the germline V gene are SGHTA and FQGNSA. CDR3 residues: CASSLVPGTKRTYEQYF. The CDR3 nucleotides read TGTGCCAGCAGCTTAGTTCCGGGGACAAAGCGGACTTACGAGCAGTACTTC.

This clonotype qualifies as large. The chain uses TRBV7-2 and TRBJ1-6; 9 nucleotides line up with TRBD1. Losses at the gene ends were 5 bases for V and 9 bases for J; bases not matched to a gene: 8. The CDR3 runs 15 residues. Germline V gene lookup returns CDR1 SGHTA and CDR2 FQGNSA. DNA for the CDR3: TGTGCCAGCAGCCCCTCGACAGGGGGTATTTCACCCCTCCACTTT. Residues: CASSPSTGGISPLHF.

The chain uses TRBV7-2 and TRBJ1-2, with TRBD1 identical over 8 bases. Germline CDR1 SGHTA, CDR2 FQGNSA. The CDR3 has 15 residues. V lost 6 bases, J lost 2 bases, and 8 bases stayed unmatched. The chain's CDR3 is CASSWEGQGNYGYTF. CDR3 DNA: TGTGCCAGCAGTTGGGAAGGACAGGGCAACTATGGCTACACCTTC.

Details on this clonotype: A read error may be the cause here, since a much bigger clone is one base away. The chain uses TRBV28 and TRBJ2-7, with D unclear. Per germline, CDR1 MDHEN and CDR2 SYDVKM. The CDR3 sequence is 11 residues long. CDR3 in DNA: TGTGCCAGCAGTGCCCCCTACGAGCAGCACTTC. Its translation: CASSAPYEQHF.

V and J are TRBV19 and TRBJ2-7, with D uncertain. Germline loops: CDR1 LNHDA, CDR2 SQIVND (reference sequence). The CDR3 covers 16 residues. V lost 1 base and J 4 bases, leaving 17 bases between the germline ends. CDR3 nucleotides: TGTGCCAGTAGTATAGCGACCAAACAGCCAGATTACGAGCAGTACTTC. Encoded protein: CASSIATKQPDYEQYF. The entire variable domain, with the rest obtained from reference TRBV19 and TRBJ2-7, is as follows: DGGITQSPKYLFRKEGQNVTLSCEQNLNHDAMYWYRQDPGQGLRLIYYSQIVNDFQKGDIAEGYSVSREKKESFPLTVTSAQKNPTAFYLCASSIATKQPDYEQYFGPGTRLTVT.

This clonotype is a singleton in its sample. The V and J genes are TRBV20-1 and TRBJ2-3, with unresolved D. The CDR3 is made up of 12 amino acids. Trimming took 3 bases from V and 4 from J, leaving 8 bases between them. Per the germline V gene, CDR1 is DFQATT and CDR2 is SNEGSKA (reference sequence). The CDR3 region has the DNA TGCAGTGCTAGTTTGGTGGCAGATACGCAGTATTTT. This sequence encodes CSASLVADTQYF.

The chain has TRBV7-6 and TRBJ2-5; D is unclear. The CDR3 has 15 residues. Germline V CDR1 and CDR2: SGHVS, FNYEAQ. Deletions cut 0 bases from V and 2 bases from J, with 10 bases between. The CDR3 sequence: CASSLALREQETQYF. Here the CDR3 DNA reads TGTGCCAGCAGCTTAGCGTTAAGGGAACAAGAGACCCAGTACTTC.

This clonotype appeared many times. The chain uses TRBV5-1 and TRBJ2-5; 8 positions match TRBD1. The length of the CDR3 is 14 residues. CDR1 is SGHRS, CDR2 YFSETQ, per germline. Germline trimming cut 3 bases from V and 1 base from J; bases unmatched to any gene: 2. The CDR3 sequence: CASSSQGAQETQYF. The CDR3 DNA is TGCGCCAGCAGCTCTCAGGGGGCCCAAGAGACCCAGTACTTC.

This clonotype was counted ten times or more. The chain has TRBV7-6 and TRBJ1-1; no reliable D call. Germline CDR1 reads SGHVS; CDR2 reads FNYEAQ. V dropped 1 base and J dropped 2 bases, with 11 bases sitting between them. The CDR3 totals 15 residues. CDR3 DNA sequence: TGTGCCAGCAGCTTAGGACGGATTTTAAACACTGAAGCTTTCTTT. Protein sequence: CASSLGRILNTEAFF. The whole variable domain, filled in from reference TRBV7-6 and TRBJ1-1, reads GAGVSQSPRYKVTKRGQDVALRCDPISGHVSLYWYRQALGQGPEFLTYFNYEAQQDKSGLPNDRFSAERPEGSISTLTIQRTEQRDSAMYRCASSLGRILNTEAFFGQGTRLTVV.

The chain carries TRBV24-1 and TRBJ2-3; maybe TRBD1 (6 bases). The V gene's germline CDR1 is KGHDR and CDR2 SFDVKD. V lost 3 bases and J lost 6, with 9 bases in between. There are 13 residues in the CDR3. The chain's CDR3 is CATSDPDRDTQYF. Written as DNA, the CDR3 is TGTGCCACCAGTGATCCAGACAGGGATACGCAGTATTTT.